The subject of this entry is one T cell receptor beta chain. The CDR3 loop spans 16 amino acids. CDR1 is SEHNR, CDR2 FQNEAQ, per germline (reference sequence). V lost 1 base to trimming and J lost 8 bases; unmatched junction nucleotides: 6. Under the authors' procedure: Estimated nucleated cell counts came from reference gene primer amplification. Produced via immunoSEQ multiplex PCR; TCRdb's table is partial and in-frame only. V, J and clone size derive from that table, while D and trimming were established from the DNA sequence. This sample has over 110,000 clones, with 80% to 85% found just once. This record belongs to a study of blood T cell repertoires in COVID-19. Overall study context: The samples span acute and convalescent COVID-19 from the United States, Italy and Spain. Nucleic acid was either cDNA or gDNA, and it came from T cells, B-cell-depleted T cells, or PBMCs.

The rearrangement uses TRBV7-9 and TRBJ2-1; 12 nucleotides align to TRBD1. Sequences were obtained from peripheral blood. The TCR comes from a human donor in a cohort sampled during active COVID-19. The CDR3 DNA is TGTGCCAGCAGCTTAGGGGGGACAGGGGGCAGGGATGAGCAGTTCTTC. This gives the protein CASSLGGTGGRDEQFF.